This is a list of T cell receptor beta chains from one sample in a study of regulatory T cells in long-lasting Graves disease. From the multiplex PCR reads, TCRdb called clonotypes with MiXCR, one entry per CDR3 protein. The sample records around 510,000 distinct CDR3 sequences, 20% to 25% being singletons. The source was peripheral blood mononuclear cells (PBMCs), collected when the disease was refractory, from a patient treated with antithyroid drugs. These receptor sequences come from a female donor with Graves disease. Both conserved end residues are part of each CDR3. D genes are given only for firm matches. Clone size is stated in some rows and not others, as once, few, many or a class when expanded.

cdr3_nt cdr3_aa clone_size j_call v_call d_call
TGTGCCAGCAGCTGGGACCCAACCGGGGAGCTGTTTTTT CASSWDPTGELFF few TRBJ2-2 TRBV12-3/TRBV12-4 NA
TGCGGCGTCGGTCGGGGCCCGACCTACGAGCAGTACTTC CGVGRGPTYEQYF NA TRBJ2-7 TRBV29-1 NA
TGTGCCAGTAGTCTTACAGGGGAATTTAACTATGGCTACACCTTC CASSLTGEFNYGYTF few TRBJ1-2 TRBV19 TRBD1
TGTGCCAGCAGCACGAACACCGGGGAGCTGTTTTTT CASSTNTGELFF medium-sized TRBJ2-2 TRBV6-1 NA
TGCGCCAGCAGCCAGCTAACAGTGGACGGGGAGCTGTTTTTT CASSQLTVDGELFF few TRBJ2-2 TRBV4-3 NA
TGCAGCGTTGAGACCGGGACAGAATATGGCTACACCTTC CSVETGTEYGYTF NA TRBJ1-2 TRBV29-1 TRBD1
TGCAGTGCTAGAGATGGCCGGGCATACGAGCAGTACTTC CSARDGRAYEQYF many TRBJ2-7 TRBV20-1 NA
TGTGCCAGCAGCCAAGATCCTGGAAGTCAAGAGACCCAGTACTTC CASSQDPGSQETQYF few TRBJ2-5 TRBV4-2 NA
TGTGCCAGCAGCCCCCCGGCAGCGAACACCGGGGAGCTGTTTTTT CASSPPAANTGELFF few TRBJ2-2 TRBV9 NA
TGTGCCAGCAGTCCTCTGAGCCCGGGACAGGGAGATCAGCCCCAGCATTTT CASSPLSPGQGDQPQHF few TRBJ1-5 TRBV27 TRBD1
TGTGCCAGCAGTTACTCGGGGGGTCCCCTGGCCTACTTC CASSYSGGPLAYF NA TRBJ2-4 TRBV6-2/TRBV6-3 NA
TGCAGCGTTGATAGCGGAAACACCATATATTTT CSVDSGNTIYF few TRBJ1-3 TRBV29-1 NA
TGCAGTGCTAGTTCAGCGGACAATCAGCCCCAGCATTTT CSASSADNQPQHF NA TRBJ1-5 TRBV20-1 NA
TGTGCCAGCAGCTTAGAGCTAGCGGGTGGTGAGCAGTTCTTC CASSLELAGGEQFF few TRBJ2-1 TRBV7-2 TRBD2
TGTGCCAGCAGCAGGGACGGCACAGGGCCCCAGCATTTT CASSRDGTGPQHF many TRBJ1-5 TRBV2 NA